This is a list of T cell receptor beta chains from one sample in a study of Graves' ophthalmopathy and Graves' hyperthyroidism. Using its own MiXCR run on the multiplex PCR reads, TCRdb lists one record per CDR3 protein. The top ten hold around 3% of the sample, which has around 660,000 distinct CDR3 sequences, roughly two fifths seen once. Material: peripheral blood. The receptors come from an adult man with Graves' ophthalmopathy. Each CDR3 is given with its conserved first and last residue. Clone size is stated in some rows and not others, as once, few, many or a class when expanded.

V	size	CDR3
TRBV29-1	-	CSVRQGVQNTEAFF
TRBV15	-	CATSRDEGEKLFF
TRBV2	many	CASSEVTGEKLFF
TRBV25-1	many	CASSEGANTGELFF
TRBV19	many	CASSISNRDTEAFF
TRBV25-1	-	CASQDTSYEQYF
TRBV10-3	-	CAISPEDGFNQPQYF
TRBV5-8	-	CASSLTLQGVGETQYF
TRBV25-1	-	CASLDPGLGNTIYF
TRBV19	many	CASSKDGTPTYEQYF
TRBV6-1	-	CASSAQGADGYTF
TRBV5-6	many	CASSSSSSTTGPEETQYF
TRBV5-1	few	CAGSLAVGDYGYTF
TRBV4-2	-	CASSQEGQDRETQYF
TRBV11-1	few	CASSPTYEAMNTEAFF
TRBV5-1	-	CASSGTGAGGELFF
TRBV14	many	CASSQGRPETQYF
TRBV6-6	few	CASSPLGQGSQYF
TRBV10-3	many	CAIRVSQGNSPLHF
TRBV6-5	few	CASSPTLAGVQETQYF
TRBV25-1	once	CASSQTGNPKVAEAFF
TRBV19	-	CASSSLSGGRTLGNGYTF
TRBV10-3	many	CAISQGYRSGQYF
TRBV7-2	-	CASSLGQGAEIYGYTF
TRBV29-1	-	CSVERLAGGTQYF
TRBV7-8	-	CASSLPAGQPQHF
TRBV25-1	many	CASSLAGGPDFNEQFF
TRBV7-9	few	CASSLGFNQPQYF
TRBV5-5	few	CASSLEGKFNQPQHF
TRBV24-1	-	CATSDGGGYGYTF
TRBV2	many	CASSEGTGAGYTF